These T cell receptor beta chains were read from a single sample in a study of post-analysis software for immune sequencing data. TCRdb processed the PCR reads anew with MiXCR; each CDR3 protein has one entry. The table includes fewer than 850,000 distinct CDR3 sequences, around 27% detected once. Sequenced: blood. These receptors were obtained from a girl between 10 and 17 years old with multiple sclerosis. The CDR3 runs from the conserved cysteine through the conserved F or W. A D gene is named only where the DNA matches it firmly. Size is stated for part of the rows, as once, few or many counts, or as a class when the clone is expanded.

v_gene,abundance,d_gene,j_gene,CDR3aa,CDR3nt
TRBV10-3,.,.,TRBJ2-7,CAISESGGEQYF,TGTGCCATCAGTGAGTCCGGGGGCGAGCAGTACTTC
TRBV3-1,.,TRBD2,TRBJ2-3,CASSRLSGGPTDTQYF,TGTGCCAGCAGCCGGCTGAGCGGGGGCCCGACAGATACGCAGTATTTT
TRBV4-3,few,TRBD1,TRBJ2-6,CASSQTGPGANVLTF,TGCGCCAGCAGCCAGACAGGGCCTGGGGCCAACGTCCTGACTTTC
TRBV9,.,.,TRBJ2-3,CASSVSPGTQYF,TGTGCCAGCAGCGTCTCCCCTGGCACGCAGTATTTT
TRBV4-3,few,.,TRBJ2-1,CASSQDPGRPYYNEQFF,TGCGCCAGCAGCCAAGATCCGGGGAGACCATACTACAATGAGCAGTTCTTC
TRBV7-2,.,.,TRBJ1-1,CASSLLVQQGSEAFF,TGTGCCAGCAGCTTATTGGTCCAACAGGGCTCAGAAGCTTTCTTT
TRBV20-1,few,TRBD2,TRBJ2-7,CSAEIAGSYEQYF,TGCAGTGCCGAAATAGCGGGCAGCTACGAGCAGTACTTC
TRBV20-1,.,.,TRBJ2-7,CSATWAPYEQYF,TGCAGTGCTACTTGGGCTCCCTACGAGCAGTACTTC
TRBV29-1,.,.,TRBJ1-2,CSVGGGDYGYTF,TGCAGCGTTGGAGGTGGAGACTATGGCTACACCTTC
TRBV27,few,.,TRBJ2-7,CASSLYPEYYEQYF,TGTGCCAGCAGTTTATACCCGGAATACTACGAGCAGTACTTC
TRBV7-9,.,.,TRBJ2-7,CASSTRAGTGSYEQYF,TGTGCCAGCAGCACACGCGCCGGGACGGGCTCCTACGAGCAGTACTTC
TRBV10-3,few,TRBD1,TRBJ1-4,CATRGTGGEKLFF,TGTGCCACCAGGGGGACAGGGGGTGAAAAACTGTTTTTT
TRBV5-5,.,TRBD1,TRBJ2-3,CASSFRDRLLDTQYF,TGTGCCAGCAGCTTTCGGGACAGGTTGCTAGATACGCAGTATTTT
TRBV28,.,.,TRBJ1-1,CASRAWRDTEAFF,TGTGCCAGCCGGGCTTGGCGGGACACTGAAGCTTTCTTT
TRBV10-3,.,.,TRBJ2-3,CAIGESPYPTDTQYF,TGTGCCATCGGTGAGTCGCCCTACCCCACAGATACGCAGTATTTT
TRBV7-6,few,.,TRBJ2-5,CASSATGDLETQYF,TGTGCCAGCAGCGCCACGGGCGACCTGGAGACCCAGTACTTC
TRBV5-1,few,TRBD2,TRBJ2-5,CASSPWASGSSQETQYF,TGCGCCAGCAGCCCATGGGCTAGCGGGTCCTCACAAGAGACCCAGTACTTC
TRBV9,.,.,TRBJ1-2,CASINQGDGYTF,TGTGCCAGCATCAATCAAGGCGATGGCTACACCTTC
TRBV9,.,.,TRBJ1-5,CASSESATGPQHF,TGTGCCAGCAGCGAATCTGCAACCGGGCCCCAGCATTTT
TRBV7-2,.,TRBD1,TRBJ1-5,CASTPAGTEGQPQHF,TGTGCCAGCACTCCTGCCGGGACAGAGGGCCAGCCCCAGCATTTT
TRBV6-5,.,.,TRBJ2-5,CASSYRAQETRYF,TGTGCCAGCAGTTACAGAGCTCAAGAGACCCGGTACTTC
TRBV28,.,.,TRBJ1-5,CASSLWGAGNQPQHF,TGTGCCAGCAGTTTATGGGGGGCAGGCAATCAGCCCCAGCATTTT
TRBV12-3/TRBV12-4,many,TRBD2,TRBJ2-4,CASSPLAGGAIWNIQYF,TGTGCCAGCAGTCCCCTGGCGGGGGGCGCGATATGGAACATTCAGTACTTC
TRBV5-1,few,TRBD1,TRBJ2-3,CASSWRTGRPLTDTQYF,TGCGCCAGCAGCTGGAGGACAGGGAGACCCCTGACAGATACGCAGTATTTT
TRBV6-2/TRBV6-3,many,.,TRBJ2-7,CASSQRDSYEQYF,TGTGCCAGCAGCCAAAGGGACTCCTACGAGCAGTACTTC
TRBV20-1,.,TRBD2,TRBJ2-1,CSALSPGLADNEQFF,TGCAGTGCTCTATCACCGGGACTAGCGGACAATGAGCAGTTCTTC
TRBV5-1,.,TRBD1,TRBJ1-4,CASSSWTGFNEKLFF,TGCGCCAGCAGCTCGTGGACAGGTTTTAATGAAAAACTGTTTTTT
TRBV4-1,.,.,TRBJ2-3,CASSQVAGPSTDTQYF,TGCGCCAGCAGCCAAGTAGCAGGTCCCAGCACAGATACGCAGTATTTT
TRBV5-1,.,TRBD1,TRBJ1-2,CASSLIQGDYGYTF,TGCGCCAGCAGCTTAATACAGGGGGATTATGGCTACACCTTC
TRBV9,few,.,TRBJ2-3,CASSVEGAGSGSSSTDTQYF,TGTGCCAGCAGCGTAGAGGGGGCGGGTAGCGGATCCTCTAGCACAGATACGCAGTATTTT
TRBV20-1,few,TRBD1,TRBJ2-3,CSARGTGGSFSGDTQYF,TGCAGTGCTAGGGGGACAGGGGGCTCGTTTAGCGGAGATACGCAGTATTTT
TRBV29-1,.,TRBD1,TRBJ1-5,CSVGDSLNQPQHF,TGCAGCGTTGGGGACAGCCTCAATCAGCCCCAGCATTTT
TRBV28,.,.,TRBJ1-5,CASSLVGGQDHQPQHF,TGTGCCAGCAGTTTGGTTGGGGGGCAGGATCATCAGCCCCAGCATTTT
TRBV25-1,.,.,TRBJ1-6,CASSEYRVYNSPLHF,TGTGCCAGCAGTGAATATAGGGTCTATAATTCACCCCTCCACTTT
TRBV4-3,many,.,TRBJ2-7,CASSQGIRGNEQYF,TGCGCCAGCAGCCAGGGGATCAGGGGAAACGAGCAGTACTTC
TRBV6-4,.,.,TRBJ2-6,CASSDSTGANVLTF,TGTGCCAGCAGTGACTCCACCGGGGCCAACGTCCTGACTTTC
TRBV27,many,.,TRBJ2-1,CASSPTRYNEQFF,TGTGCCAGCAGTCCTACTAGATACAATGAGCAGTTCTTC
TRBV7-2,.,.,TRBJ1-6,CASSLMDSTNSPLHF,TGTGCCAGCAGCTTGATGGACAGCACGAATTCACCCCTCCACTTT
TRBV29-1,.,TRBD1,TRBJ2-3,CSAGQGATDTQYF,TGCAGCGCTGGACAGGGGGCCACAGATACGCAGTATTTT
TRBV15,few,TRBD2,TRBJ2-3,CATSPVAGRSTDTQYF,TGTGCCACCAGCCCAGTAGCGGGAAGGAGCACAGATACGCAGTATTTT
TRBV29-1,many,.,TRBJ2-1,CTISSQAGSPNEQFF,TGCACCATTTCAAGCCAGGCAGGGTCCCCCAATGAGCAGTTCTTC
TRBV4-3,.,.,TRBJ2-7,CASSPVGSRGYEQYF,TGCGCCAGCAGCCCCGTGGGGAGCCGGGGCTACGAGCAGTACTTC
TRBV12-3/TRBV12-4,.,TRBD1,TRBJ1-4,CAGSARQGNEKLFF,TGTGCCGGCAGTGCCCGACAGGGGAATGAAAAACTGTTTTTT
TRBV6-6,few,.,TRBJ2-5,CASSYPDRETQYF,TGTGCCAGCAGTTATCCGGACAGAGAGACCCAGTACTTC
TRBV20-1,once,TRBD1,TRBJ1-2,CSAIGGTGGAFRGYTF,TGCAGTGCTATCGGTGGGACAGGGGGCGCGTTTCGAGGCTACACCTTC
TRBV6-7,few,TRBD1,TRBJ1-4,CASSRDRGRTNEKLFF,TGTGCCAGCAGCAGGGACAGGGGGCGGACTAATGAAAAGCTGTTTTTT
TRBV5-5,.,TRBD2,TRBJ2-7,CASSLGLASGLGEQYF,TGTGCCAGCAGCTTGGGTTTGGCTAGCGGGCTCGGCGAGCAGTACTTC
TRBV18,few,.,TRBJ2-1,CASSPNGDNEQFF,TGTGCCAGCTCACCCAACGGGGACAATGAGCAGTTCTTC
TRBV5-1,.,.,TRBJ2-5,CASSTATGTVETQYF,TGCGCCAGCAGCACAGCGACGGGCACGGTAGAGACCCAGTACTTC
TRBV9,few,.,TRBJ2-3,CASSVAGSPRDTQYF,TGTGCCAGCAGCGTAGCGGGATCCCCCCGCGATACGCAGTATTTT
TRBV6-6,.,TRBD1,TRBJ1-2,CASSQPTTGGYGYTF,TGTGCCAGCAGTCAACCAACGACAGGGGGGTATGGCTACACCTTC